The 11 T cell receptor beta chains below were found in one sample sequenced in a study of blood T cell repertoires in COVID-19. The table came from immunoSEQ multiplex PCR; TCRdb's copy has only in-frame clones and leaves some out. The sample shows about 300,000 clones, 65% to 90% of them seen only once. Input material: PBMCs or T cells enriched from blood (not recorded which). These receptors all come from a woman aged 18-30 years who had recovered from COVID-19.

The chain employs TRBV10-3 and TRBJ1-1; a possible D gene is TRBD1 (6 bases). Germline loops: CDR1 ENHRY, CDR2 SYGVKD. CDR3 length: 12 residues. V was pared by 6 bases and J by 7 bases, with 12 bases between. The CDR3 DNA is TGTGCCATCAGGCCCCGACAGGATGAAGCTTTCTTT. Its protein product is CAIRPRQDEAFF.

The CDR3 region is CASSSNRVDDNSPLHF. The CDR3 coding sequence is TGTGCCAGCAGCTCCAACAGGGTAGATGATAATTCACCCCTCCACTTT. J is TRBJ1-6 and V is TRBV7-9; tentative D call: TRBD1 (6 bases). Trimming took 4 bases from V and 5 from J, leaving 15 bases between them. The CDR3 has 16 amino acids. The germline gives CDR1 SEHNR, CDR2 FQNEAQ (reference sequence).

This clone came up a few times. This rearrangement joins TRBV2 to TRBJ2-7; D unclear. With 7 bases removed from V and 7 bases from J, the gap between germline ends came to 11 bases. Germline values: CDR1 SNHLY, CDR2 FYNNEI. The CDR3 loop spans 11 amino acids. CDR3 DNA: TGTGCCAGCAAGGTGACTCATGAGCAGTACTTC. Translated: CASKVTHEQYF.

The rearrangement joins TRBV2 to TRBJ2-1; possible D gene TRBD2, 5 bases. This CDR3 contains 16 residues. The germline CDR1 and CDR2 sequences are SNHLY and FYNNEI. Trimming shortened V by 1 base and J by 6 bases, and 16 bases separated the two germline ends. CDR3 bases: TGTGCCAGCAGTGAAGGGGTTGTAACCGCGGGCAATGAGCAGTTCTTC. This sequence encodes CASSEGVVTAGNEQFF.

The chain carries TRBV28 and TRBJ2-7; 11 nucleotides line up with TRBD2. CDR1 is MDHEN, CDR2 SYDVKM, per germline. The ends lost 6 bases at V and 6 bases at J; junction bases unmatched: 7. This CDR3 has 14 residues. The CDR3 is CASSFTSGRSEQYF. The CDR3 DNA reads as TGTGCCAGCAGCTTTACTAGCGGGAGAAGCGAGCAGTACTTC.

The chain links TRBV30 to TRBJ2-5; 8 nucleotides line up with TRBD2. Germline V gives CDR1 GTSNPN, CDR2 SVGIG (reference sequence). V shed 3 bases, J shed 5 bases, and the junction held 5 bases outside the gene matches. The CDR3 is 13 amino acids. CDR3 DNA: TGTGCCTGGAGCTCCCGGGGGGGGGAGACCCAGTACTTC. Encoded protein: CAWSSRGGETQYF.

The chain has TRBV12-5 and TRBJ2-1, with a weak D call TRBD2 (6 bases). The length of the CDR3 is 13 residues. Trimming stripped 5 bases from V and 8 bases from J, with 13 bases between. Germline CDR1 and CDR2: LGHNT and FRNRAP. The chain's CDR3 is CASGPRGSDEQFF. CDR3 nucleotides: TGTGCTAGTGGTCCCCGGGGGTCCGATGAGCAGTTCTTC.

The CDR3 loop reads CASSYSVGNSPLHF. CDR3 bases: TGTGCCAGCAGTTACTCGGTCGGGAATTCACCCCTCCACTTT. This chain links TRBV6-5 with TRBJ1-6; D is unresolved. The germline V and J ends were trimmed by 0 bases and 7 bases, with 7 bases remaining between them. The length of the CDR3 is 14 residues. Germline lookup yields CDR1 MNHEY and CDR2 SVGAGI.

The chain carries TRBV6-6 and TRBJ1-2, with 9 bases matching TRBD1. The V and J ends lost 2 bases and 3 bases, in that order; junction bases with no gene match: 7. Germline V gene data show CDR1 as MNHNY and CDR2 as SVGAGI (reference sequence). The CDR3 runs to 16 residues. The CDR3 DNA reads TGTGCCAGCAGTTACCCTCCCCGGACAGGGGACTATGGCTACACCTTC. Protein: CASSYPPRTGDYGYTF.

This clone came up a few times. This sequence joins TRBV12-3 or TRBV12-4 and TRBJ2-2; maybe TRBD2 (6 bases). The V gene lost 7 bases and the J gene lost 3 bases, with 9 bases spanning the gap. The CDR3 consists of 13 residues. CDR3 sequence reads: CASTGTHTGELFF. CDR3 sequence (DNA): TGTGCCAGCACCGGGACTCACACCGGGGAGCTGTTTTTT.

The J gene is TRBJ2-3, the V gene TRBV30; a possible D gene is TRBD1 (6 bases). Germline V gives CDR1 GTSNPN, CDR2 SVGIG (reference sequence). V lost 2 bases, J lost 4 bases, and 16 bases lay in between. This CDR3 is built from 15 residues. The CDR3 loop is CAWSIQGNYADTQYF. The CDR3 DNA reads TGTGCCTGGAGTATACAGGGAAATTACGCAGATACGCAGTATTTT. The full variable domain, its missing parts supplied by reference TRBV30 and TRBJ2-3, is SQTIHQWPATLVQPVGSPLSLECTVEGTSNPNLYWYRQAAGRGLQLLFYSVGIGQISSEVPQNLSASRPQDRQFILSSKKLLLSDSGFYLCAWSIQGNYADTQYFGPGTRLTVL.